These T cell receptor beta chains were read from a single sample in a study of regulatory T cells in long-lasting Graves disease. Each CDR3 protein is one row after TCRdb ran MiXCR on the multiplex PCR reads. The sample lists under 450,000 distinct CDR3 sequences, roughly 10% seen once, with about 19% in the top ten. These sequences were also reported in another study, on T cells in Graves' hyperthyroidism and ophthalmopathy.

This material consisted of peripheral blood mononuclear cells (PBMCs), taken at new diagnosis, from a patient treated with antithyroid drugs. The receptor source for this set is a woman under 30 with Graves disease. CDR3s include the opening cysteine and the closing phenylalanine or tryptophan. The order of the fields is clone size, V gene, D gene, J gene, CDR3 protein, CDR3 DNA. The D gene is left open where the match is weak. Clone size appears in some rows only: once, few, many, or a class for an expanded clone.

few	TRBV3-1	.	TRBJ2-1	CASTGRRSRGNEQFF	TGTGCCAGCACGGGGCGGAGGTCCCGCGGGAATGAGCAGTTCTTC
many	TRBV6-1	.	TRBJ2-5	CASNQRRGQETQYF	TGTGCCAGCAATCAAAGGAGGGGCCAAGAGACCCAGTACTTC
many	TRBV7-2	.	TRBJ1-1	CASSTGGGTFNTEAFF	TGTGCCAGCAGCACGGGGGGGGGGACATTCAACACTGAAGCTTTCTTT
many	TRBV7-9	.	TRBJ2-5	CASGEEGWGLQETQYF	TGTGCCAGCGGGGAAGAGGGCTGGGGACTTCAAGAGACCCAGTACTTC
.	TRBV9	.	TRBJ1-6	CASRGDNSPLHF	TGTGCCAGCAGGGGGGATAATTCACCCCTCCACTTT
many	TRBV20-1	.	TRBJ2-1	CSARAEEQFF	TGCAGTGCTAGAGCTGAAGAGCAGTTCTTC
.	TRBV5-1	.	TRBJ2-2	CASRGGPTGTGELFF	TGCGCCAGCCGGGGGGGGCCGACAGGGACCGGGGAGCTGTTTTTT
many	TRBV28	.	TRBJ1-5	CASSSVLGVGQPQHF	TGTGCCAGCAGCTCCGTCCTCGGGGTGGGTCAGCCCCAGCATTTT
.	TRBV14	.	TRBJ2-3	CASSPKASTDTQYF	TGTGCCAGCAGCCCTAAAGCTAGCACAGATACGCAGTATTTT
.	TRBV6-1	.	TRBJ2-5	CASSSGEGETQYF	TGTGCCAGCAGCTCAGGGGAAGGAGAGACCCAGTACTTC
once	TRBV20-1	.	TRBJ1-3	CSVSSQGSGGNTIYF	TGCAGTGTTAGCTCCCAGGGTTCGGGGGGAAACACCATATATTTT
many	TRBV12-3/TRBV12-4	TRBD2	TRBJ2-1	CASRSTSGDYNEQFF	TGTGCCAGCAGATCTACTAGCGGGGACTACAATGAGCAGTTCTTC
many	TRBV30	.	TRBJ2-5	CAWSLGPGAETQYF	TGTGCCTGGAGTCTAGGGCCCGGTGCGGAGACCCAGTACTTC
many	TRBV27	.	TRBJ2-3	CASSPYSYTDTQYF	TGTGCCAGCAGTCCGTACAGTTACACAGATACGCAGTATTTT
many	TRBV20-1	.	TRBJ2-7	CSASGGGSYEQYF	TGCAGTGCTAGCGGGGGTGGGTCCTACGAGCAGTACTTC
many	TRBV28	.	TRBJ2-1	CASGGGWYNEQFF	TGTGCCAGCGGGGGGGGCTGGTACAATGAGCAGTTCTTC
many	TRBV7-9	TRBD1	TRBJ2-1	CASSEQGGRGNEQFF	TGTGCCAGCAGCGAACAGGGGGGCCGGGGCAATGAGCAGTTCTTC
many	TRBV3-1	TRBD2	TRBJ2-1	CASSTFAGGRDEQFF	TGTGCCAGCAGCACGTTTGCGGGAGGGAGGGATGAGCAGTTCTTC
many	TRBV28	TRBD1	TRBJ2-5	CASSFVSGGQGAGETQYF	TGTGCCAGCAGTTTCGTCTCCGGAGGGCAGGGGGCTGGGGAGACCCAGTACTTC
few	TRBV13	.	TRBJ1-1	CASCREGTEAFF	TGTGCCAGCTGTCGCGAGGGTACTGAAGCTTTCTTT
few	TRBV6-4	.	TRBJ1-2	CASRPDLLIGGYTF	TGTGCCAGCCGACCCGACCTCCTGATAGGAGGCTACACCTTC
many	TRBV3-1	TRBD2	TRBJ2-3	CASSQLAGVTDTQYF	TGTGCCAGCAGCCAACTAGCGGGAGTTACAGATACGCAGTATTTT
many	TRBV12-3/TRBV12-4	TRBD2	TRBJ2-3	CASSPPGLAGGTDTQYF	TGTGCCAGCAGTCCTCCAGGACTAGCGGGGGGGACAGATACGCAGTATTTT
many	TRBV28	TRBD1	TRBJ2-7	CASSQSPGGTSYEQYF	TGTGCCAGCAGCCAGAGTCCAGGGGGCACCTCCTACGAGCAGTACTTC
many	TRBV7-9	.	TRBJ1-2	CASSPARRDGYTF	TGTGCCAGCAGCCCCGCACGCAGGGATGGCTACACCTTC
few	TRBV6-2/TRBV6-3	.	TRBJ2-2	CASSNSRELFF	TGTGCCAGCAGCAACTCCAGGGAGCTGTTTTTT
many	TRBV5-1	TRBD2	TRBJ2-1	CASRERVAGGPMNEQFF	TGCGCCAGCAGAGAGAGGGTAGCGGGAGGGCCAATGAATGAGCAGTTCTTC
.	TRBV28	.	TRBJ2-7	CASGAPSTYEQYF	TGTGCCAGCGGAGCCCCTAGTACCTACGAGCAGTACTTC
few	TRBV5-1	.	TRBJ1-4	CASSLSGATNEKLFF	TGCGCCAGCAGCTTGAGCGGAGCAACTAATGAAAAACTGTTTTTT
few	TRBV20-1	TRBD2	TRBJ2-7	CSASNFGPSGDPYEQYF	TGCAGTGCTAGTAATTTCGGGCCTAGCGGAGACCCCTACGAGCAGTACTTC
many	TRBV12-3/TRBV12-4	TRBD2	TRBJ2-3	CASSSQRERGTTDTQYF	TGTGCCAGCAGTTCCCAACGGGAGCGGGGGACCACAGATACGCAGTATTTT
many	TRBV20-1	TRBD2	TRBJ2-1	CSANDLAGGPINEQFF	TGCAGTGCTAACGATCTAGCGGGGGGGCCGATCAATGAGCAGTTCTTC
.	TRBV7-2	.	TRBJ2-3	CASGSSPTDTQYF	TGTGCCAGCGGCTCTAGCCCCACAGATACGCAGTATTTT
few	TRBV20-1	.	TRBJ1-2	CSAYRMTLPNYGYTF	TGCAGTGCTTATCGGATGACACTACCTAACTATGGCTACACCTTC
few	TRBV27	.	TRBJ1-1	CASNSRGRAFF	TGTGCCAGCAACTCCCGGGGCCGAGCTTTCTTT
many	TRBV4-1	.	TRBJ1-4	CASSQDLRQVNEKLFF	TGCGCCAGCAGCCAAGATTTGAGACAGGTTAATGAAAAACTGTTTTTT
many	TRBV15	.	TRBJ1-5	CATSNLKGRQPQHF	TGTGCCACCAGCAACCTTAAGGGCCGGCAGCCCCAGCATTTT
many	TRBV20-1	.	TRBJ2-5	CSAPPRVAGAETQYF	TGCAGTGCTCCGCCGCGCGTGGCAGGGGCAGAGACCCAGTACTTC
.	TRBV7-6	.	TRBJ2-6	CANSLTGLSSGANVLTF	TGTGCCAACAGCTTGACAGGACTCAGCTCTGGGGCCAACGTCCTGACTTTC
.	TRBV5-1	.	TRBJ2-2	CASTWGTGELFF	TGCGCCAGCACCTGGGGGACCGGGGAGCTGTTTTTT
many	TRBV28	.	TRBJ1-1	CASSLWSALEAFF	TGTGCCAGCAGTTTATGGTCAGCCCTTGAAGCTTTCTTT
many	TRBV2	.	TRBJ2-3	CASKEKGSTDTQYF	TGTGCCAGCAAAGAGAAAGGGAGCACAGATACGCAGTATTTT
many	TRBV10-2	TRBD2	TRBJ2-1	CASSESGNPSNEQFF	TGCGCCAGCAGTGAGAGCGGGAACCCTTCCAATGAGCAGTTCTTC
many	TRBV20-1	.	TRBJ1-2	CSAKVNPAWGYTF	TGCAGTGCTAAGGTCAATCCTGCCTGGGGCTACACCTTC
many	TRBV6-5	.	TRBJ1-4	CASSYVSFLGEKLFF	TGTGCCAGCAGTTACGTGAGCTTCCTAGGGGAAAAACTGTTTTTT
many	TRBV7-3	.	TRBJ1-1	CASSLEGTYTEAFF	TGTGCCAGCAGCTTAGAGGGGACCTACACTGAAGCTTTCTTT
many	TRBV15	TRBD2	TRBJ2-3	CATSRDRLAGATDTQYF	TGTGCCACCAGCAGAGATCGACTAGCGGGGGCCACAGATACGCAGTATTTT
many	TRBV19	TRBD1	TRBJ1-5	CASSLVPGQENRPQHF	TGTGCCAGTAGTCTCGTGCCCGGACAGGAGAATCGGCCCCAGCATTTT